A selection of T cell receptor beta chains follows, all from one sample in a study of blood T cell repertoires in COVID-19. Sequencing used immunoSEQ multiplex PCR; TCRdb keeps in-frame clones, though not all of them. The sample holds around 200,000 clones; about 77% are singletons and the top ten take around 2.8%. Sample: peripheral blood. These receptors originate from a woman of 80 years or more with active or convalescent COVID-19. Both conserved end residues are part of each CDR3. The order of the fields is D gene, clone size, J gene, V gene, CDR3 DNA, CDR3 protein. The D gene is left open where the match is weak. Expanded clones get a size class; other rows say once, few or many, or leave the size out.

>TRBD1|once|TRBJ1-2|TRBV6-5
TGTGCCAGCAGTCCGAGAAGACAGGGCGTGAGGGGCTACACCTTC
CASSPRRQGVRGYTF
>TRBD2|NA|TRBJ2-1|TRBV24-1
TGTGCCACCAGTGGCAGCGGGGGGCATTGGAGTGAGCAGTTCTTC
CATSGSGGHWSEQFF
>NA|NA|TRBJ1-5|TRBV19
TGTGCCAGTAGTAACAGGGAAAGCAATCAGCCCCAGCATTTT
CASSNRESNQPQHF
>NA|few|TRBJ1-2|TRBV29-1
TGCAGCGTTGATAGCTATGGCTACACCTTC
CSVDSYGYTF
>TRBD1|NA|TRBJ1-1|TRBV6-6
TGTGCCAGTCGGACAGGCGAGAACACTGAAGCTTTCTTT
CASRTGENTEAFF
>NA|NA|TRBJ1-2|TRBV28
TGTGCCAGCACCCCGCTCCCCCCGAGGGACTATGGCTACACCTTC
CASTPLPPRDYGYTF
>NA|NA|TRBJ1-1|TRBV4-3
TGCGCCAGCAGCCAAGAACAATCCCCGGGAGAGGGCGGGAGCACTGAAGCTTTCTTT
CASSQEQSPGEGGSTEAFF
>NA|medium-sized|TRBJ1-5|TRBV5-1
TGCGCCAGCAGCTTGGGCTCACCCGGGGAGCCCCAGCATTTT
CASSLGSPGEPQHF
>NA|NA|TRBJ2-3|TRBV5-6
TGTGCCAGCAGCTTGTTTCCGGGTTTAGGCACAGATACGCAGTATTTT
CASSLFPGLGTDTQYF
>TRBD1|NA|TRBJ2-1|TRBV2
TGTGCCAGCAGTCCACGGGACAGCCCTAGCAATGAGCAGTTCTTC
CASSPRDSPSNEQFF
>NA|once|TRBJ2-7|TRBV5-1
TGCGCCAGCAGCCCTAGAGACGGGACACCTTCCTACGAGCAGTACTTC
CASSPRDGTPSYEQYF
>TRBD1|NA|TRBJ2-5|TRBV4-2
TGTGCCAGCAGCCAAGGTTTGGGACAGGGGCAGGGCGTGATCCAAGAGACCCAGTACTTC
CASSQGLGQGQGVIQETQYF
>NA|few|TRBJ1-5|TRBV7-2
TGTGCCAGCAGCGACCCCGGGGGGCCCCAGCATTTT
CASSDPGGPQHF
>NA|NA|TRBJ1-4|TRBV9
TGTGCCAGCAGCGCCCACCGGGAGAGTGAAAAACTGTTTTTT
CASSAHRESEKLFF
>NA|many|TRBJ2-3|TRBV28
TGTGCCAGCTGCCTCGGCACCATAGCTAGCACAGATACGCAGTATTTT
CASCLGTIASTDTQYF
>TRBD1|NA|TRBJ1-5|TRBV18
TGTGCCAGCTCATCCGACAGGGATCAGCCCCAGCATTTT
CASSSDRDQPQHF
>NA|NA|TRBJ1-2|TRBV15
TGTGCCACCAGCAGAGGCCCGGGTAACTATGGCTACACCTTC
CATSRGPGNYGYTF
>NA|NA|TRBJ1-3|TRBV27
TGTGCCAGCAGTTTATCCGGCAGGGTAAACTCTGGAAACACCATATATTTT
CASSLSGRVNSGNTIYF
>TRBD1|NA|TRBJ1-1|TRBV2
TGTGCCAGAGACAGGGGTTCGAACACTGAAGCTTTCTTT
CARDRGSNTEAFF
>NA|NA|TRBJ1-5|TRBV12-3/TRBV12-4
TGTGCCAGCAGTTTGACAGACAATCAGCCCCAGCATTTT
CASSLTDNQPQHF
>TRBD1|NA|TRBJ2-1|TRBV28
TGTGCCAGCAGCTCACAGGGGGCGCGATACAATGAGCAGTTCTTC
CASSSQGARYNEQFF
>TRBD1|NA|TRBJ1-5|TRBV28
TGTGCCAGCAGTTCCATAACCTGGACAGGTAGGCAACAGCCCCAGCATTTT
CASSSITWTGRQQPQHF
>NA|NA|TRBJ1-5|TRBV21-1
TGTGCCAGCAGCAAATTTATGGGAAGACAGGGGACCAATCAGCCCCAGCATTTT
CASSKFMGRQGTNQPQHF
>TRBD1|NA|TRBJ1-6|TRBV10-3
TGTGCCATCAGCACCGGACAGGGTTTCGATTCACCCCTCCACTTT
CAISTGQGFDSPLHF
>NA|once|TRBJ2-5|TRBV6-6
TGTGCCAGCTCTCAGCGGAGCCAAGAGACCCAGTACTTC
CASSQRSQETQYF
>NA|NA|TRBJ1-2|TRBV28
TGTGCCAGCAGTTTACAGGCTAACTATGGCTACACCTTC
CASSLQANYGYTF
>TRBD1|NA|TRBJ2-1|TRBV20-1
TGCAGTGCCAGTGGTGGGACAGGGTTTTCCGGGCAGTTCTTC
CSASGGTGFSGQFF
>TRBD1|few|TRBJ1-5|TRBV2
TGTGCCAGCAAGGGACAGAGCAATCAGCCCCAGCATTTT
CASKGQSNQPQHF